These 9 T cell receptor beta chains share one sample of origin, sequenced in a study of blood T cells in healthy people across ages. The authors ran a second PCR of roughly 6 to 12 cycles using a sample-barcoded 5' primer and a J-beta primer mix. A single record per CDR3 protein comes from TCRdb applying MiXCR to the 5' RACE reads. Here the sample spans 850,000 to 950,000 distinct CDR3 sequences, less than 35% being singletons. Sequenced: blood. The receptors derive from a woman of 80 years or more in good health.

V gene TRBV6-2 or TRBV6-3 combines with J gene TRBJ2-3, with D unclear. The V gene lost 11 bases and the J gene lost 3 bases, with 9 bases spanning the gap. CDR3 length: 11 amino acids. In germline, CDR1 is MNHEY, CDR2 SVGEGT. In nucleotides, the CDR3 is TGTGCCTACACCGGTACAGATACGCAGTATTTT. Its protein product is CAYTGTDTQYF.

This clonotype was recorded many times. This chain uses TRBV7-2 with TRBJ2-1; no reliable D call. The germline V gene has CDR1 SGHTA and CDR2 FQGNSA. The CDR3 runs 14 residues. V lost 7 bases, J lost 5 bases, and 15 bases lay in between. This CDR3 reads CASTEFRANNEQFF. Written as DNA, the CDR3 is TGTGCCAGCACTGAATTCCGGGCCAACAATGAGCAGTTCTTC.

This clonotype was recorded a few times. The rearrangement uses TRBV27 and TRBJ2-6; D is possibly TRBD1 or TRBD2 (7 bases each). This CDR3 contains 18 residues. V was pared by 3 bases and J by 6 bases, with 21 bases between. Germline CDR1 MNHEY, CDR2 SMNVEV (reference sequence). CDR3 sequence (DNA): TGTGCCAGCAGTTTTGGCCCCAGGGGGGGAGGGGAGGCCAACGTCCTGACTTTC. The encoded protein is CASSFGPRGGGEANVLTF.

This clonotype was recorded at least ten times. The chain links TRBV3-1 to TRBJ1-2, with a possible D match to TRBD1 (6 bases). Deletions cut 4 bases from V and 6 bases from J, with 15 bases between. The CDR3 runs to 14 residues. Germline CDR1 LGHDT, CDR2 YNNKEL (reference sequence). For the CDR3, the DNA is TGTGCCAGCAGCCGGGGGGACACCTCTCATGGCTACACCTTC. It specifies CASSRGDTSHGYTF.

To note about this clonotype: One base away lies a much larger clone, so this may be a sequencing read error. This chain uses TRBV6-2 or TRBV6-3 with TRBJ2-7, with 8 bases that match TRBD2. The J call may be in error: the DNA end matches TRBJ2-5 better. Germline V gene sequence: CDR1 MNHEY, CDR2 SVGEGT. The CDR3 has 15 residues. The CDR3 sequence: CASSVLGLGAETQYF. CDR3 nucleotides: TGTGCCAGCAGTGTTCTGGGACTAGGGGCAGAGACCCAGTACTTC.

The genes are TRBV7-2 and TRBJ1-2; D is possibly TRBD1 (5 bases). Trimming took off 7 bases at V and 8 bases at J, with 20 bases between the two ends. The V gene's germline CDR1 is SGHTA and CDR2 FQGNSA. CDR3 size: 14 residues. CDR3 loop: CASNEGRGIGGYTF. CDR3 nucleotide sequence: TGTGCCAGCAACGAGGGACGGGGGATTGGAGGCTACACCTTC.

The V and J genes are TRBV5-1 and TRBJ2-5; 12 bases match TRBD2. The J call may be faulty, since TRBJ2-1 better matches the DNA end. Germline CDR1 and CDR2: SGHRS and YFSETQ. This CDR3 is 14 amino acids long. CDR3 amino acids: CASSWTSGKETQFF. Written as DNA, the CDR3 is TGCGCCAGCAGCTGGACTAGCGGGAAAGAGACCCAGTTCTTC.

On this clonotype: This may be a read error: a much more frequent sequence differs by one nucleotide. The chain is built from TRBV21-1 and TRBJ2-5; the D call of TRBD1 is as the table states it, not checked on the DNA. The J call is in doubt because the DNA end fits TRBJ2-7 better. TRBV21-1 is labeled a pseudogene. The CDR3 totals 13 residues. DNA for the CDR3: TGTGCCAGGCCAACAGGGGGTAACTACGAGCAGTACTTC. It codes for CARPTGGNYEQYF.

As to this clonotype: A much larger clone differs from this one at a single base, so this may be a read error. This rearrangement joins TRBV12-3 or TRBV12-4 to TRBJ1-2; weak D call: TRBD1 (6 bases). CDR3 length: 15 residues. Trimming removed 3 bases at V and 4 bases at J, with 15 bases between. The CDR3 DNA reads TGTGCCAGCAGTTTTAACAGGGAAGCTAGCTATGGCTACACCTTC. Amino acids: CASSFNREASYGYTF.